This T cell receptor (beta chain) appears in the sequencing data of a study of control samples from healthy donors and cancer patients. Clones were read by immunoSEQ multiplex PCR, and TCRdb kept only the in-frame ones, dropping some. Of fewer than 85,000 clones in the sample, 94% were seen once. This clone has a single count. Other DNA sequences within the sample encode an identical CDR3. The germline V gene has CDR1 GTSNPN and CDR2 SVGIG (reference sequence). CDR3 length: 13 amino acids. Trimming at V came to 3 bases and at J to 5 bases, leaving 6 bases not matched to a gene. The source is a woman in her thirties in good health. This chain connects TRBV30 to TRBJ1-2, with 7 bases lining up with TRBD1. The sample taken for sequencing was blood. CDR3 nucleotides: TGTGCCTGGAGCCTGGGACAGAATTATGGCTACACCTTC. Translating gives CAWSLGQNYGYTF. The whole variable domain, filled in from reference TRBV30 and TRBJ1-2, reads SQTIHQWPATLVQPVGSPLSLECTVEGTSNPNLYWYRQAAGRGLQLLFYSVGIGQISSEVPQNLSASRPQDRQFILSSKKLLLSDSGFYLCAWSLGQNYGYTFGSGTRLTVV.